The clone carrying this TCR beta chain was seen a handful of times. Its antigen is undetermined. The CDR3 sequence is 14 residues long. The V gene lost 5 bases and the J gene lost 1 base, with 9 bases spanning the gap. The data stem from a study of CD8 T cells in ankylosing spondylitis. Study-level points and caveats: Reports say disease-linked clones showed up significantly more in matched ankylosing spondylitis synovial fluid. Certain motif variants had earlier been reported in reactive arthritis synovial fluid and blood. Among TCR beta sequences, a motif of under ten highly homologous variants appeared characteristic of ankylosing spondylitis blood.

Molecular-barcoded quantitative 5'-RACE produced these TCR beta libraries. Each CDR3 protein is one row after TCRdb ran MiXCR on the 5' RACE reads. The table includes under 250,000 distinct CDR3 sequences, roughly 32% detected once. This clonotype was sampled from a male donor with ankylosing spondylitis or in good health (not recorded which). Sequencing was carried out using blood, either unsorted or a sorted T cell fraction (not recorded which). The V gene is TRBV12-3 or TRBV12-4, the J gene TRBJ1-3, with D unclear. CDR3 DNA sequence: TGTGCCAGCAGTCCCGAACTTTCTGGAAACACCATATATTTT. Its protein product is CASSPELSGNTIYF.